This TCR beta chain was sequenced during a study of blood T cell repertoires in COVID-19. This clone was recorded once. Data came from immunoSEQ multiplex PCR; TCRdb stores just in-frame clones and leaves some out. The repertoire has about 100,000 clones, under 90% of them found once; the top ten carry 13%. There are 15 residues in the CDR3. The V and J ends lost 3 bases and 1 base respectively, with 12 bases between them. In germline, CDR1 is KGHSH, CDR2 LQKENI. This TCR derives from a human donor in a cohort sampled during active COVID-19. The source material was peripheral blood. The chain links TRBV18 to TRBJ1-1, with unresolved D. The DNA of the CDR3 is TGTGCCAGCTCACCTGCGTCCAGACAGAACACTGAAGCTTTCTTT. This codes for CASSPASRQNTEAFF.